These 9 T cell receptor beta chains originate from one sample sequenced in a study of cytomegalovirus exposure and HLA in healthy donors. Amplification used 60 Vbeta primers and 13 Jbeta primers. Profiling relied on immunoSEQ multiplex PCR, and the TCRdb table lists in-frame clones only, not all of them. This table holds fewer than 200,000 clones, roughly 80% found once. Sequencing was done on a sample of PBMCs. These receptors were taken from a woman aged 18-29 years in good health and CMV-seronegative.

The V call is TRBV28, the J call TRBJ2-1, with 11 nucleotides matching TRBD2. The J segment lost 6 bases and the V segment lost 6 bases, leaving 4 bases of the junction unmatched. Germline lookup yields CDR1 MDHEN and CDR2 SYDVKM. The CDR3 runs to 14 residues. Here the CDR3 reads CASSIAGGFNEQFF. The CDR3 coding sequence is TGTGCCAGCAGCATAGCGGGAGGGTTCAATGAGCAGTTCTTC.

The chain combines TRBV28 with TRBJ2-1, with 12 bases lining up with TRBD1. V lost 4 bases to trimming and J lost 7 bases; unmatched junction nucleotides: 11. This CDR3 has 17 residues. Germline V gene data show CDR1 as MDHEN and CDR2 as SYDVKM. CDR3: CASSSSLGTGGGNEQFF. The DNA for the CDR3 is TGTGCCAGCAGTTCCTCTTTAGGGACAGGGGGCGGGAATGAGCAGTTCTTC.

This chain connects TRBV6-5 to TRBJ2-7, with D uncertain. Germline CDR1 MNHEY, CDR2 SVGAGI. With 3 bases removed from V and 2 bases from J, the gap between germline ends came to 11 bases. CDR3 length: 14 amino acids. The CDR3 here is CASSYGQATYEQYF. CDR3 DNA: TGTGCCAGCAGTTATGGGCAGGCAACCTACGAGCAGTACTTC.

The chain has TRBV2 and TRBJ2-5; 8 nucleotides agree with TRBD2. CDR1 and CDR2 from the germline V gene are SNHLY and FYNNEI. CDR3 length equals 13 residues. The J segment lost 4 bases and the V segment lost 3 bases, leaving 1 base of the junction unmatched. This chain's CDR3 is CASSDGLAETQYF. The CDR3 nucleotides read TGTGCCAGCAGTGATGGACTAGCAGAGACCCAGTACTTC. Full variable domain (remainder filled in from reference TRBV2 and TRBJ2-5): EPEVTQTPSHQVTQMGQEVILRCVPISNHLYFYWYRQILGQKVEFLVSFYNNEISEKSEIFDDQFSVERPDGSNFTLKIRSTKLEDSAMYFCASSDGLAETQYFGPGTRLLVL.

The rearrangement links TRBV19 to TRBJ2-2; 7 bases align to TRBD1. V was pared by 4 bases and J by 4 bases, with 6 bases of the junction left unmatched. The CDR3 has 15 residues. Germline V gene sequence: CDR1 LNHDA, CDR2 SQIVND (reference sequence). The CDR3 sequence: CASSTLDRATGELFF. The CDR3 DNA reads TGTGCCAGTAGTACACTAGACAGGGCCACCGGGGAGCTGTTTTTT.

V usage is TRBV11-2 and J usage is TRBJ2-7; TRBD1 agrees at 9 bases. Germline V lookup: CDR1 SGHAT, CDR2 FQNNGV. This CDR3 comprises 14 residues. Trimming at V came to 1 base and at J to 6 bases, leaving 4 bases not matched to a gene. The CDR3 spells CASSLASTGGEQYF. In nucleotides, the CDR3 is TGTGCCAGCAGCTTAGCCTCGACAGGGGGCGAGCAGTACTTC.

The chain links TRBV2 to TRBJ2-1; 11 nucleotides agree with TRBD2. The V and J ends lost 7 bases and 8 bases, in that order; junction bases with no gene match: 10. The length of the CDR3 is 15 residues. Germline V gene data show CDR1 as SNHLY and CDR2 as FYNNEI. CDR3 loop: CASKKLAGVGDEQFF. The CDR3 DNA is TGTGCCAGCAAAAAACTAGCGGGAGTTGGCGATGAGCAGTTCTTC.

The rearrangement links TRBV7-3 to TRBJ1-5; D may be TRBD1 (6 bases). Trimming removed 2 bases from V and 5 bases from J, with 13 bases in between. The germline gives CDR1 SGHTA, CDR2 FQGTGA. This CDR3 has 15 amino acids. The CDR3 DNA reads TGTGCCAGCAGCTTAGCGGGGGGGCCTGATCAGCCCCAGCATTTT. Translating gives CASSLAGGPDQPQHF.

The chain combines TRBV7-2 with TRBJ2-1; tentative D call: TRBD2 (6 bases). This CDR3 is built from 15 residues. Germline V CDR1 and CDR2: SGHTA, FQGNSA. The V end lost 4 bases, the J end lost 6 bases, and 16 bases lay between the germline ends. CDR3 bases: TGTGCCAGCAGCTCCGCCCCAGGGACTCTCAATGAGCAGTTCTTC. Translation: CASSSAPGTLNEQFF.